This record concerns one T cell receptor beta chain sequence. This clonotype was found many times. What antigen it recognizes has not been identified. Per-nucleotide qualities are absent, and no much larger clonotype sits a single base away. The CDR3, from cysteine to phenylalanine, totals 15 residues. Only CDR3 DNA is held: 45 bases, read in frame from base 1. From V the trimming removes 3 bases and from J it removes 3 bases, while the gene matches leave 5 bases of the junction unaccounted for. This sample was included in a study of regulatory T cells in long-lasting Graves disease (dated by TCRdb to the early 2020s). As for the study more broadly: Antithyroid drugs had been taken for less than 3 months by newly diagnosed Graves' disease patients. Patients with persistent Graves' disease were compared with patients with newly diagnosed Graves' disease using TCR sequencing and RNA sequencing of peripheral blood. The study took place in China and was registered as a clinical trial. A total of 35 or so samples were covered by TCR sequencing, comprising some 13 persistent and 20 or so newly diagnosed Graves' disease patients.

Here is what the overall study found, with its caveats: More public clonotypes were shared among persistent patients (2,741) than among newly diagnosed patients (roughly 1,000). Only peripheral blood was studied, because thyroid tissue, the primary lesion, was inaccessible. Persistent Graves' disease patients showed lower TCR Shannon entropy and fewer highly expanded clones than newly diagnosed patients, suggesting clonal expansion. Sequencing and analysis were limited to the TCR beta chain. The authors noted that the small sample size was a limitation that may lower accuracy. Preferential use of TRBV28, TRBJ1-2 and TRBJ2-5 was observed in persistent disease, whereas TRBV20-1 and TRBJ2-1 were favored in newly diagnosed disease.

Library construction relied on multiplex PCR. The instrument given in TCRdb is Illumina HiSeq 4000. iRepertoire HTBI primers and Arm-PCR amplification of CDR3 regions were used to construct TCR beta libraries. Before sequencing, the PCR products went through gel purification. The study's processing was this. Gene usage analysis of CDR3 amino acid clonotypes used the 62 TRBV and around 14 TRBJ segments found across samples. COPE and FqMerger were used to merge filtered high-quality paired reads into contigs. BLAST was used to align contigs to the IMGT TRBV, TRBD and TRBJ reference genes, and CDR3 was defined following IMGT. Highly expanded clones were defined as clonotypes with a frequency above 0.1%. Shannon entropy served as the measure of repertoire diversity, while the Gini coefficient captured V-J evenness. A clonotype was considered public if more than one individual shared it. TCRdb's own reprocessing of the public reads used fastp at Q25 and MiXCR and kept productive beta chains. All rows with the same CDR3 protein become a single entry with the most common DNA and genes. Clone size and V and J calls follow TCRdb, not the original study. For this sample there are over 450,000 distinct CDR3 sequences; around 12% appear just once. The ten largest clones add up to roughly 8.9% of the sample.

Sample time point, as interpreted from the label and publication: newly diagnosed GD, antithyroid drugs for less than 3 months. For both TCR sequencing and RNA sequencing, RNA was extracted from PBMCs in TRIzol. The diagnosis of Graves' disease followed American Thyroid Association guidelines. The patients came from an endocrinology department in Xi'an, China. From each patient, around 9 milliliters of peripheral blood was collected into an EDTA anticoagulant tube. Ficoll Paque Plus density gradient separation was used to isolate PBMCs, and no further T cell sorting was done. An Agilent 2100 Bioanalyzer and agarose gel were used to check RNA quality, while a NanoDrop 2000 measured RNA concentration. This sample was also put to use in a study of T cells in Graves' hyperthyroidism and ophthalmopathy. As noted in the second study: Stable Graves' hyperthyroidism was defined as no progression to ophthalmopathy during 18 months of follow-up. Hyperthyroidism patients were newly diagnosed, with disease duration under 2 months, and aged 18 to 65 years. Patients with uncontrolled infections, other autoimmune diseases, pregnancy or lactation were excluded. Diagnoses were based on clinical symptoms, serum thyroxine and TRAb, thyroid ultrasound and orbital computed tomography. The TCR CDR3 was subjected to a first round of RT-PCR using the HTBI primer set and the Qiagen OneStep RT-PCR kit. Most expanded thyroid clonotypes (frequency above 0.001) were also detected in blood, suggesting blood repertoires may reflect thyroid immune responses. A 13 V-J signature model separated ophthalmopathy from stable hyperthyroidism, with nearly 90% sensitivity and just under 84% specificity in cross-validation and 80%/75% in testing. In validation, the model predicted progression to ophthalmopathy with approximately 69% sensitivity and less than 75% specificity, a median of 6.5 months before onset. TCR V-J signatures able to tell the groups apart were searched for in a discovery cohort of 90 to 100 patients, of whom about 40 had Graves' ophthalmopathy and roughly 57 had stable Graves' hyperthyroidism. Prospective prediction of ophthalmopathy was tested in an independent validation cohort of 18 to 20 hyperthyroidism patients and some 17 patients who later progressed to ophthalmopathy. The roughly 100 discovery patients were randomly divided into training and test sets at a 7:3 ratio. Thyroid tissue and blood T-cell repertoires from about 6 Graves' hyperthyroidism patients were also compared in the study. Following sampling, methimazole starting at 30 mg daily was given to hyperthyroidism patients, and high-dose intravenous methylprednisolone was given to ophthalmopathy patients. The libraries were constructed in a second round of multiplex PCR and then size-selected and purified. Paired-end sequencing of the libraries was performed with 100 bp reads on an Illumina HiSeq2000. SOAPnuke was used to process the raw data, with reads discarded if the reads contained adapters or uncalled bases, had a mean Phred below 15, or lacked an exact constant-primer or identifier match. High-quality paired reads were merged using COPE v1.2.5, and each unique nucleotide sequence was defined as a clonotype. MiTCR v1.1 was used to align clonotypes to the IMGT TRBV, TRBD and TRBJ reference segments. The analysis included only V-J combinations with a frequency above 0.0001, which together covered about 99% of the repertoires. A TCS score was defined as the ratio of F50 (clonal expansion) to E x V (chaos), with BLOSUM62-based TCRdist applied between CDR3 peptides within each V-J. Welch's t-statistics and random forest reduced 500 to 550 V-J features to some 14, which were used in a naive Bayes classifier (R e1071). No statistical method was used to fix the sample size in advance, and group allocation was not hidden from the investigators. The paper reports TCR Vbeta CDR3 sequencing of approximately 130 peripheral blood samples: fewer than 50 ophthalmopathy, roughly 80 hyperthyroidism and approximately 17 progressor patients.

The source of this sequence is a woman in her 30s with Graves disease. Donor details come from another sample of the same person, matched by shared clones. Here the chain combines TRBV12-3 or TRBV12-4 and TRBJ2-3; 8 junctional bases match TRBD1. This material consisted of peripheral blood mononuclear cells (PBMCs), taken at new diagnosis, from a patient treated with antithyroid drugs. The DNA sequence is given as TGTGCCAGCAGTTTTTTTACAGGGGGAACAGATACGCAGTATTTT. This translates into CASSFFTGGTDTQYF.